Following are 10 T cell receptor beta chains from one sample sequenced in a study of PD-1 blockade in classical Hodgkin lymphoma. Autologous stem cell transplantation was followed by relapse in every patient, and brentuximab vedotin exposure varied. The table came from immunoSEQ multiplex PCR; TCRdb's copy has only in-frame clones and leaves some out. The data show about 97,000 clones, 85% to 90% seen once. This material consisted of peripheral blood mononuclear cells (PBMCs), taken before the second cycle of nivolumab. The receptor set was obtained from a human donor with classical Hodgkin lymphoma.

The chain is built from TRBV9 and TRBJ1-5, with D possibly matching TRBD1 (6 bases). Germline loops: CDR1 SGDLS, CDR2 YYNGEE. This CDR3 spans 14 amino acids. V was shortened by 0 bases and J by 7 bases, with 11 bases between the two germline ends. The CDR3 nucleotides are TGTGCCAGCAGCGTAGAAGGGGGTTACCAGCCCCAGCATTTT. Residues: CASSVEGGYQPQHF.

The chain joins TRBV14 to TRBJ1-1; perhaps TRBD1 as D (6 bases). From germline, CDR1 is SGHDN and CDR2 FVKESK. V was shortened by 1 base and J by 7 bases, with 10 bases between the two germline ends. The CDR3 contains 13 residues. The CDR3 is CASSQGRGIEAFF. As DNA, the CDR3 is TGTGCCAGCAGCCAAGGAAGGGGGATTGAAGCTTTCTTT.

The CDR3 bases are TGTGCCAGCAGATTCGGCTACGAGCAGTACTTC. Amino acid sequence: CASRFGYEQYF. The chain employs TRBV6-1 and TRBJ2-5, with D hard to call. The better agreement between TRBJ2-7 and the DNA end casts doubt on the J call. This CDR3 spans 11 amino acids. The germline V gene encodes CDR1 MNHNS and CDR2 SASEGT.

The chain uses TRBV14 and TRBJ2-1; the D gene is possibly TRBD2 (6 bases). This CDR3 has 16 amino acids. Trimming pared 4 bases from V and 7 bases from J, leaving 20 bases between. The germline gives CDR1 SGHDN, CDR2 FVKESK. CDR3 in amino acids: CASSLLRAGRSNEQFF. As DNA, the CDR3 is TGTGCCAGCAGCCTCCTTCGGGCGGGGCGGTCAAATGAGCAGTTCTTC.

The chain joins TRBV4-2 to TRBJ2-2; D is possibly TRBD2 (6 bases). This CDR3 is built from 14 residues. Per germline, CDR1 LGHNA and CDR2 YNFKEQ. The V end was cut by 0 bases, the J end by 6 bases, with 8 bases between. The CDR3 sequence: CASSQDAGPGELFF. The CDR3 DNA is TGTGCCAGCAGCCAAGACGCGGGGCCCGGGGAGCTGTTTTTT.

The rearrangement joins TRBV4-3 to TRBJ1-5, with 8 nucleotides matching TRBD1. CDR3 length: 14 amino acids. The junction had 6 bases not matched to a gene; V was cut back by 5 bases and J by 6 bases. The V gene's germline CDR1 is LGHNA and CDR2 YSLEER. CDR3 sequence (DNA): TGCGCCAGCAGCGGGCGACAGGGGAGTCAGCCCCAGCATTTT. This codes for CASSGRQGSQPQHF.

This clone appeared a few times. Here the CDR3 reads CASSTEAGPYLGNTEAFF. In DNA, the CDR3 is TGTGCCAGTAGTACAGAGGCGGGACCGTACCTTGGGAACACTGAAGCTTTCTTT. The chain employs TRBV19 and TRBJ1-1; TRBD1 might be the D (5 bases). The CDR3 spans 18 residues. In germline, CDR1 is LNHDA, CDR2 SQIVND (reference sequence). Trimming removed 4 bases at V and 1 base at J, with 22 bases between.

This rearrangement joins TRBV7-2 to TRBJ2-1; TRBD2 agrees at 10 bases. The CDR3 spans 17 residues. J was trimmed by 4 bases and V by 4 bases; bases with no gene match: 10. Germline-derived CDR1 and CDR2 are SGHTA and FQGNSA. CDR3 DNA: TGTGCCAGCAGCTCCCAGGGCACTAGCGGGGTTTACAATGAGCAGTTCTTC. It specifies CASSSQGTSGVYNEQFF.

CDR3 bases: TGCGCCAGCAGCCCAGACATAGGGAACTATGGCTACACCTTC. It yields the protein CASSPDIGNYGYTF. This rearrangement joins TRBV5-1 to TRBJ1-2; D gene unclear. Trimming cost V 4 bases and J 2 bases, with 12 bases left between them. Germline CDR1 and CDR2: SGHRS and YFSETQ. CDR3 size: 14 residues.

This clone was recorded once. The chain uses TRBV19 and TRBJ2-3; a weak D match, TRBD1 (6 bases). V lost 6 bases, J lost 6 bases, and 19 bases lay in between. The germline V gene has CDR1 LNHDA and CDR2 SQIVND (reference sequence). The CDR3 runs 15 residues. CDR3 DNA: TGTGCCAGTAGAGATGACAGGAATAGGGAGGATACGCAGTATTTT. Translated, it gives CASRDDRNREDTQYF.